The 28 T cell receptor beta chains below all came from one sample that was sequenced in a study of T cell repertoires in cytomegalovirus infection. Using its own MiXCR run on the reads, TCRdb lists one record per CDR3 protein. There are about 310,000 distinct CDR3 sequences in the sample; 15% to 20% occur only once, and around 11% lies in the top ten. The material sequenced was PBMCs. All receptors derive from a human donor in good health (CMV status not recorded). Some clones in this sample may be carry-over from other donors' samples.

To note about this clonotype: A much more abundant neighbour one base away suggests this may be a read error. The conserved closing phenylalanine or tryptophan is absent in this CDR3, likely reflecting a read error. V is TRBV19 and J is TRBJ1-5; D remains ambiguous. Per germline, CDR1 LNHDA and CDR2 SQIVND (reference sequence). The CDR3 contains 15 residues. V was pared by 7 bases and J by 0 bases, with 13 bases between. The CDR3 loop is CASTVLDASNQPQHL. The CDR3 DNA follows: TGTGCCAGTACCGTATTGGACGCTAGCAATCAGCCCCAGCATTTA.

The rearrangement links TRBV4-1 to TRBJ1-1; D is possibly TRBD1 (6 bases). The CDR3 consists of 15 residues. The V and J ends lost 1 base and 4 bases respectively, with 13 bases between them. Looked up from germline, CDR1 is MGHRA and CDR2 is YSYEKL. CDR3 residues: CASSQAIQGGTEAFF. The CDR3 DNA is TGCGCCAGCAGCCAAGCCATACAGGGTGGCACTGAAGCTTTCTTT.

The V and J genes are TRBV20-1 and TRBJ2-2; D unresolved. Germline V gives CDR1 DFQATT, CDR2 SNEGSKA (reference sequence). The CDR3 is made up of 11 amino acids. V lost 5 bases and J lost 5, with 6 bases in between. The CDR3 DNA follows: TGCAGTGCTGCTCAGACCGGGGAGCTGTTTTTT. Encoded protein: CSAAQTGELFF.

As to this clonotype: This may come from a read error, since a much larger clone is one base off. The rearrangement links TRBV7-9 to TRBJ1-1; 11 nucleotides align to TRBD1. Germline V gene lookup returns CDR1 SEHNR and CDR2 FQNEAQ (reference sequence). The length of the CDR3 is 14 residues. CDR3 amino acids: CASSYGQGATEDFF. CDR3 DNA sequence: TGTGCCAGCAGCTACGGACAGGGGGCGACTGAAGATTTCTTT.

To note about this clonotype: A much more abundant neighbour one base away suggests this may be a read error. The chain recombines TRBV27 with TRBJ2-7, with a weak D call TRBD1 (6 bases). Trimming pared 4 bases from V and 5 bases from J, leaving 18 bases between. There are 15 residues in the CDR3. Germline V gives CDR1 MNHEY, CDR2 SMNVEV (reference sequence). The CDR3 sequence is CASSYTGHGVDEQYF. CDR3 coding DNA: TGTGCCAGCAGTTATACGGGACACGGGGTCGACGAGCAGTACTTC.

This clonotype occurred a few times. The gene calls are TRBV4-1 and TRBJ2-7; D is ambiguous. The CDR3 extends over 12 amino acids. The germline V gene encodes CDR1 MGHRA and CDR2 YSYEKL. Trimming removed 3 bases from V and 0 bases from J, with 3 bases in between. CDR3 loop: CASSHPSYEQYF. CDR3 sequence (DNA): TGCGCCAGCAGCCATCCCTCCTACGAGCAGTACTTC.

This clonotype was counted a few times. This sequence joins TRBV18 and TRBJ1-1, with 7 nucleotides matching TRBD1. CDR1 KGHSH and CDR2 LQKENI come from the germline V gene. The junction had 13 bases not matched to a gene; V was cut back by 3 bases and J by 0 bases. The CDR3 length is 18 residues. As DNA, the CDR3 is TGTGCCAGCTCACCGACTGTCCTGACAGGGAGAATGAACACTGAAGCTTTCTTT. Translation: CASSPTVLTGRMNTEAFF.

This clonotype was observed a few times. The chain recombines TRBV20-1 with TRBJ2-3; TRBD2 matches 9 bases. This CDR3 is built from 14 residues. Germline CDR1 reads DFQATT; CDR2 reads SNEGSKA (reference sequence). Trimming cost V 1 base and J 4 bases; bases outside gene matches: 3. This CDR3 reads CSARVGGGADTQYF. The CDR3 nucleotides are TGCAGTGCTAGAGTAGGCGGGGGGGCAGATACGCAGTATTTT.

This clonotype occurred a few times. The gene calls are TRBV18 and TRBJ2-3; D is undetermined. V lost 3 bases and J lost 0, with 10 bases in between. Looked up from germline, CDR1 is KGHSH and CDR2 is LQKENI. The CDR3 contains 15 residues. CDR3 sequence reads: CASSPTTTSTDTQYF. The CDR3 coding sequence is TGTGCCAGCTCACCTACAACAACTAGCACAGATACGCAGTATTTT.

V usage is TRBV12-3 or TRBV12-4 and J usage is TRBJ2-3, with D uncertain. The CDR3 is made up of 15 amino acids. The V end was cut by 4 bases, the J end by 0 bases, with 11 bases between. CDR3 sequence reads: CASSSGRPSTDTQYF. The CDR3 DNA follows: TGTGCCAGCAGTTCGGGCAGACCTAGCACAGATACGCAGTATTTT.

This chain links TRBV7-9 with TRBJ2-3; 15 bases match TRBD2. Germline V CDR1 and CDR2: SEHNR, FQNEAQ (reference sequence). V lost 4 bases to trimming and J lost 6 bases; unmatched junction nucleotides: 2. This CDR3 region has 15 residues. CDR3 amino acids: CASSWTSGGADTQYF. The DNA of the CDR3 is TGTGCCAGCAGCTGGACTAGCGGGGGGGCGGATACGCAGTATTTT.

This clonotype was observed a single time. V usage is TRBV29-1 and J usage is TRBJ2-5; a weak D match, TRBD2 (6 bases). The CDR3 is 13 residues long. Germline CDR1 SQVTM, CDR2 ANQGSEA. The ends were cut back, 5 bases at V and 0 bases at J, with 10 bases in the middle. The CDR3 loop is CSVRRDDQETQYF. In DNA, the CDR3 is TGCAGCGTTCGGCGGGACGACCAAGAGACCCAGTACTTC.

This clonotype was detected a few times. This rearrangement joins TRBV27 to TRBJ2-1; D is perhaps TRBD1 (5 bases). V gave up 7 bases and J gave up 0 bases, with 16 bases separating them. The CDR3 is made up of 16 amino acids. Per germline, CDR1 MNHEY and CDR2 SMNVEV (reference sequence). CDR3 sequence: CASKVQGVISYNEQFF. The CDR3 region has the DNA TGTGCCAGCAAGGTTCAAGGGGTAATCTCCTACAATGAGCAGTTCTTC.

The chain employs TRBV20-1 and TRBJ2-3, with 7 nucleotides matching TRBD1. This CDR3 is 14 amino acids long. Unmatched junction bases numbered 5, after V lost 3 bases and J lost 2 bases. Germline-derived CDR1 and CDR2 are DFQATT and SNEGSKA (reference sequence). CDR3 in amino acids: CSARGQIITDTQYF. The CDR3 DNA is TGCAGTGCTAGGGGACAGATAATCACAGATACGCAGTATTTT.

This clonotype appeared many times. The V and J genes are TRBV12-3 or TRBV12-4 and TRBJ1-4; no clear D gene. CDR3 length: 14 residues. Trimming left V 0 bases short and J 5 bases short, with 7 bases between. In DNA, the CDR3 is TGTGCCAGCAGTTTAGCGGGATGGAATGAAAAACTGTTTTTT. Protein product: CASSLAGWNEKLFF.

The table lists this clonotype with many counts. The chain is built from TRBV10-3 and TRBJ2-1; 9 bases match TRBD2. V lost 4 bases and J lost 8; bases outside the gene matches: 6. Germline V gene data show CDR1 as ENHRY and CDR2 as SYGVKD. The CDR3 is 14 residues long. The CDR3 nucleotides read TGTGCCATCAGTGTAGCGGGGGCGGTGGATGAGCAGTTCTTC. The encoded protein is CAISVAGAVDEQFF.

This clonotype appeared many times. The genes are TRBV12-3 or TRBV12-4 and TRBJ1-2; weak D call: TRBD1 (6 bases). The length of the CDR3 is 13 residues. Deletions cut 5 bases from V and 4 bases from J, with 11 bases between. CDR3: CASSPRGAYGYTF. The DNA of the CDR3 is TGTGCCAGCAGTCCCCGGGGGGCCTATGGCTACACCTTC.

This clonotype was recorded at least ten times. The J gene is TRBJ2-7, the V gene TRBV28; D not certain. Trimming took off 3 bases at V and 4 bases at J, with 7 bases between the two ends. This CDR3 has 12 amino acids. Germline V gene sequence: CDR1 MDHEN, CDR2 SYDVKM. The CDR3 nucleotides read TGTGCCAGCAGTTTGGAGCAATACGAGCAGTACTTC. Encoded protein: CASSLEQYEQYF.

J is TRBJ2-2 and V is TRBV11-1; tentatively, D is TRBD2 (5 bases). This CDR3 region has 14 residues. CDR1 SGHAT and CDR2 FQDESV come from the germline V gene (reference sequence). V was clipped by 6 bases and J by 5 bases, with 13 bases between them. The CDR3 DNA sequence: TGTGCCAGCAGACGGCGGGCGGCGACCGGGGAGCTGTTTTTT. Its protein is CASRRRAATGELFF. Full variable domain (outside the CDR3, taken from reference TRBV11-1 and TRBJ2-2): EAEVAQSPRYKITEKSQAVAFWCDPISGHATLYWYRQILGQGPELLVQFQDESVVDDSQLPKDRFSAERLKGVDSTLKIQPAELGDSAMYLCASRRRAATGELFFGEGSRLTVL.

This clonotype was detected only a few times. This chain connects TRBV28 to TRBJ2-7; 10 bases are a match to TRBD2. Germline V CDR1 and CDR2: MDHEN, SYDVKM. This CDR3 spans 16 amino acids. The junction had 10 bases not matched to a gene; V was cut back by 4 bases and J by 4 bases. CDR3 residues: CASSSAGGPVMYEQYF. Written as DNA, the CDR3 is TGTGCCAGCAGTTCAGCGGGGGGGCCTGTAATGTACGAGCAGTACTTC.

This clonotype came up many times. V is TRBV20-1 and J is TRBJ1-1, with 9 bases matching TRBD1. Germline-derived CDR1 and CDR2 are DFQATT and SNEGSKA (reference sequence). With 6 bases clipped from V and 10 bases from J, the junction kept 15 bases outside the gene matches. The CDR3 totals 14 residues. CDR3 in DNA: TGCAGTGCAACTGGACAGGGGCTAGATCGCGGAGCTTTCTTT. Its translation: CSATGQGLDRGAFF.

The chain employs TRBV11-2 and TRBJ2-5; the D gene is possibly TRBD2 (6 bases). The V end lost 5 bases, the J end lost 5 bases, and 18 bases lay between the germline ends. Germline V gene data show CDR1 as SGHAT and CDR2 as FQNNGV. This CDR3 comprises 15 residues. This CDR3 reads CASSPRVGGGETQYF. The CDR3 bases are TGTGCCAGCAGCCCGCGGGTCGGGGGTGGCGAGACCCAGTACTTC.

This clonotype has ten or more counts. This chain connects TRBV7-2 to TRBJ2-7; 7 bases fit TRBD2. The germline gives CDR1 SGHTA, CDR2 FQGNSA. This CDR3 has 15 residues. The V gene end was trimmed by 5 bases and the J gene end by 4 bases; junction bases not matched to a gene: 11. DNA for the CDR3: TGTGCCAGCAGCCATCGGGGAGGGGTCGGGTACGAGCAGTACTTC. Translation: CASSHRGGVGYEQYF.

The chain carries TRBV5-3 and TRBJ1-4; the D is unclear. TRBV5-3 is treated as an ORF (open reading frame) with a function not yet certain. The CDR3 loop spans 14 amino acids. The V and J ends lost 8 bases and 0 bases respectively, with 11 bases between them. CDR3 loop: CASSSSTTNEKLFF. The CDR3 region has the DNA TGTGCCAGCAGCAGCAGTACAACTAATGAAAAACTGTTTTTT.

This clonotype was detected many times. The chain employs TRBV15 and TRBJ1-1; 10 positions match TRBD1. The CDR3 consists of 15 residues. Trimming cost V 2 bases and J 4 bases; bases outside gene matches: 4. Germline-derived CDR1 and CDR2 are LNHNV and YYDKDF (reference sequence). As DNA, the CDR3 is TGTGCCACCAGCAGATCGGACAGGGGGGGCACTGAAGCTTTCTTT. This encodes CATSRSDRGGTEAFF. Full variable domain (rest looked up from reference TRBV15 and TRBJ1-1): DAMVIQNPRYQVTQFGKPVTLSCSQTLNHNVMYWYQQKSSQAPKLLFHYYDKDFNNEADTPDNFQSRRPNTSFCFLDIRSPGLGDTAMYLCATSRSDRGGTEAFFGQGTRLTVV.

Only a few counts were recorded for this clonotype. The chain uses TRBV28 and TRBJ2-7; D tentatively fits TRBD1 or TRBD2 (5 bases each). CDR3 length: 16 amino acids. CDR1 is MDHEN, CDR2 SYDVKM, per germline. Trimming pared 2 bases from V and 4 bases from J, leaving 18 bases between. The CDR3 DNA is TGTGCCAGCAGTTTAAGTAGGTGGGGGAGCGGATACGAGCAGTACTTC. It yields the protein CASSLSRWGSGYEQYF.

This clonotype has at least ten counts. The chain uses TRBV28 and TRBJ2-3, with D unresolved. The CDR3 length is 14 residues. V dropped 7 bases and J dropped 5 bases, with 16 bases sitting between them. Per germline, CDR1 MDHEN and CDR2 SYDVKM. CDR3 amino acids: CASTRMGVGDTQYF. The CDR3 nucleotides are TGTGCCAGCACGCGGATGGGTGTTGGAGATACGCAGTATTTT.

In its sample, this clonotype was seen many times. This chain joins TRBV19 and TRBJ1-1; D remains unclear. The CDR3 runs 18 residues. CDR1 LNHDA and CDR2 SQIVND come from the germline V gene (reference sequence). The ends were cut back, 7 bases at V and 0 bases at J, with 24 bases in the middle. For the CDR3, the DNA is TGTGCCAGTATCCTAAGGACGGCGGCTGACCTCGTGAACACTGAAGCTTTCTTT. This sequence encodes CASILRTAADLVNTEAFF.